The 4 T cell receptor beta chains reported below all come from one sample, sequenced in a study of tumor-infiltrating lymphocytes in localized non-small cell lung cancer. TCRdb's table, derived via immunoSEQ multiplex PCR, lists solely in-frame clones and lacks some. In the table there are about 10,000 clones, about 62% of which are singletons. The sequencing input was uninvolved lung tissue not adjacent to the tumor. Every receptor here comes from a human donor with non-small cell lung cancer.

The table lists this clone with a few counts. The rearrangement uses TRBV19 and TRBJ1-6; D not resolved. V was shortened by 3 bases and J by 5 bases, with 11 bases between the two germline ends. The CDR3 runs to 15 residues. In germline, CDR1 is LNHDA, CDR2 SQIVND (reference sequence). In nucleotides, the CDR3 is TGTGCCAGTAGTATGAGGAGGGTGAATAATTCACCCCTCCACTTT. This translates into CASSMRRVNNSPLHF.

The V gene is TRBV7-1, the J gene TRBJ1-1; D is unclear. TRBV7-1 is identified as an open reading frame with a role that is uncertain. The length of the CDR3 is 14 residues. V shed 5 bases and J shed 8 bases, with 18 bases lying between them. CDR3 sequence (DNA): TGTGCCAGCAGCCCACGGGCAAACGGACCCGAAGCTTTCTTT. Translated: CASSPRANGPEAFF.

V usage is TRBV7-3 and J usage is TRBJ2-1; 8 bases agree with TRBD2. From germline, CDR1 is SGHTA and CDR2 FQGTGA. After removal of 8 bases from V and 0 bases from J, the junction contained 3 bases not matched to a gene. The CDR3 runs 14 residues. The CDR3 DNA is TGTGCCAGCCGGGAGGGTAGCTCCTACAATGAGCAGTTCTTC. Translated, it gives CASREGSSYNEQFF. Together with reference TRBV7-3 and TRBJ2-1, the CDR3 gives the full variable domain: GAGVSQTPSNKVTEKGKYVELRCDPISGHTALYWYRQSLGQGPEFLIYFQGTGAADDSGLPNDRFFAVRPEGSVSTLKIQRTERGDSAVYLCASREGSSYNEQFFGPGTRLTVL.

The genes are TRBV2 and TRBJ2-1; D not certain. Germline loops: CDR1 SNHLY, CDR2 FYNNEI. The ends were cut back, 6 bases at V and 7 bases at J, with 16 bases in the middle. The CDR3 consists of 14 residues. CDR3 residues: CASRPRRPENEQFF. The CDR3 bases are TGTGCCAGCAGACCCAGACGCCCTGAAAATGAGCAGTTCTTC.